The source of this TCR beta chain is a study of Graves' ophthalmopathy and Graves' hyperthyroidism. Across the whole study: Prior to any treatment, peripheral blood was collected at the time of initial diagnosis. General study results and limits: Most clonotypes expanded in thyroid above 0.001 frequency were present in blood too. Stable hyperthyroidism and ophthalmopathy were told apart by a 13-signature model, which achieved 85% to 90% sensitivity and around 80% specificity.

Investigators amplified TCR beta CDR3 regions from RNA transcripts. HTBI primers were used in a first-round RT-PCR, which preceded a second-round multiplex PCR. TCRdb re-called the multiplex PCR reads with MiXCR, one entry per CDR3 protein. The table has 340,000 or so distinct CDR3 sequences, roughly a sixth seen once. The V gene lost 3 bases and the J gene lost 0 bases, with 9 bases spanning the gap. CDR3 size: 16 residues. Regarding this clonotype: Antigen: not known.

This sequence was found in an adult man with Graves' ophthalmopathy. The material sequenced was peripheral blood. J is TRBJ1-6 and V is TRBV12-3 or TRBV12-4; D remains ambiguous. CDR3: CASSLWVSSYNSPLHF. The CDR3, as DNA: TGTGCCAGCAGTTTGTGGGTCAGCTCCTATAATTCACCCCTCCACTTT.